The source of this TCR beta chain is a study of cytomegalovirus exposure and HLA in healthy donors. CDR3 length equals 15 residues. Germline V lookup: CDR1 MDHEN, CDR2 SYDVKM. Trimming removed 6 bases from V and 2 bases from J; junction bases left unmatched: 5. As concerns this clone: Antigen specificity is unknown.

Use of 60 Vbeta and 13 Jbeta primers characterized the PCR. Sequencing used immunoSEQ multiplex PCR; TCRdb keeps in-frame clones, though not all of them. Of 93,000 or so clones in the sample, almost 80% were seen once. Overall study results and limits: Several of the most significant clusters were apparently associated with common viral pathogens in a later analysis. Associated with cytomegalovirus, according to the listing, were 150 to 200 TCR beta chains. Rare TCR sequences dominated, though some public TCRs recurred in many donors. According to an earlier analysis, most TCR beta V segments yielded productive rearrangements about 90% or about 30% of the time.

The sequenced material came from PBMCs. The receptor was derived from a man between 50 and 59 years old in good health and CMV-seropositive. The chain links TRBV28 to TRBJ2-2; 8 nucleotides match TRBD2. The CDR3 loop reads CASSLGTRNTGELFF. DNA for the CDR3: TGTGCCAGCAGCCTCGGGACTAGAAACACCGGGGAGCTGTTTTTT.